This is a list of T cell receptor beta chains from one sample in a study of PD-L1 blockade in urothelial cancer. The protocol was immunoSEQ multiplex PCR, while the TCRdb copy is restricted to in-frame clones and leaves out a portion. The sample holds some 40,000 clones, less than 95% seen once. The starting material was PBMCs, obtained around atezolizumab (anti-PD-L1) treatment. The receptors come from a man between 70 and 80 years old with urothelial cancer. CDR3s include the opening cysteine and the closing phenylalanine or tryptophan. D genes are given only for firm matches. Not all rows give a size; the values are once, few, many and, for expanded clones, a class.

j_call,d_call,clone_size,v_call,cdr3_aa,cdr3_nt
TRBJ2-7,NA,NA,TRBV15,CATSRDRGSQSYEQYF,TGTGCCACCAGCAGAGATCGAGGGTCCCAGTCCTACGAGCAGTACTTC
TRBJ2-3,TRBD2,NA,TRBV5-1,CASSAGTSGRADTQYF,TGCGCCAGCAGCGCGGGGACTAGCGGGAGGGCAGATACGCAGTATTTT
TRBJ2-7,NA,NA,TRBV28,CASTGTAYEQYF,TGTGCCAGCACCGGCACAGCCTACGAGCAGTACTTC
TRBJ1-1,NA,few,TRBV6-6,CASSYGGNTEAFF,TGTGCCAGCAGTTACGGGGGGAATACTGAAGCTTTCTTT
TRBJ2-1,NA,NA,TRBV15,CATSRERHGEQFF,TGTGCCACCAGCAGGGAAAGACACGGTGAGCAGTTCTTC
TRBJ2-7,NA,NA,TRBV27,CASSRDRTVYEQYF,TGTGCCAGCAGTCGAGACAGGACAGTCTACGAGCAGTACTTC
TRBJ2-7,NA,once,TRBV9,CASSLADGTYEQYF,TGTGCCAGCAGCTTAGCGGACGGGACCTACGAGCAGTACTTC
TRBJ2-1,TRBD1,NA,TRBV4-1,CASSQGTASSYNEQFF,TGCGCCAGCAGCCAGGGGACAGCGAGCTCCTACAATGAGCAGTTCTTC
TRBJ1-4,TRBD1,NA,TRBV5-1,CASSKGPRQGNEKLFF,TGCGCCAGCAGCAAAGGCCCGAGACAGGGGAATGAAAAACTGTTTTTT
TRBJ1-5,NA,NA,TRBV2,CASSGALNQPQHF,TGTGCCAGCAGTGGGGCACTGAATCAGCCCCAGCATTTT